This TCR beta chain emerged from a study of T cells after yellow fever vaccination. Between the trimmed V and J ends, which lost 8 bases and 5 bases, there was a span of 21 bases. There are 14 residues in the CDR3. Germline loops: CDR1 SQVTM, CDR2 ANQGSEA. Findings and caveats of the study: Repertoires obtained by FACS sorting could include abundant clonotypes that entered as contaminants from the bulk population.

TCRdb re-called the 5' RACE reads through MiXCR, storing one row per CDR3 protein. The table has some 340,000 distinct CDR3 sequences, approximately 12% seen once. Concerning this clonotype: What it binds is unknown.

The receptor's source is a man younger than 35 who received the YFV17D yellow fever vaccine. The chain recombines TRBV29-1 with TRBJ1-1; the D is unclear. This specimen was CD4+ T cells sorted from PBMCs, taken 45 days after the yellow fever booster vaccination. CDR3: CSLQVSALGTEAFF. CDR3 nucleotide sequence: TGCAGCCTCCAAGTAAGCGCTTTGGGTACTGAAGCTTTCTTT.